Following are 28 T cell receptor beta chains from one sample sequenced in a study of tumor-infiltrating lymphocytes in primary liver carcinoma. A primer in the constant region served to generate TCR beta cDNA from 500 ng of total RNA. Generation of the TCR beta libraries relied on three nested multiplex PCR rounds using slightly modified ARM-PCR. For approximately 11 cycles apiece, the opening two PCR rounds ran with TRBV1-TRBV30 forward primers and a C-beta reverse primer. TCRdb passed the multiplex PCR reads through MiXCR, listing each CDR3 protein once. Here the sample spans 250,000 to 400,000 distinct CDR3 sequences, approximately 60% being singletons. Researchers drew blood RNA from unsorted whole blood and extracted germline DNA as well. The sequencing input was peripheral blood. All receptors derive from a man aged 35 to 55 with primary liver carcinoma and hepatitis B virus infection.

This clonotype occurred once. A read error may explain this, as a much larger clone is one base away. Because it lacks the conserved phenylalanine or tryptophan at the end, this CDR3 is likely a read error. The CDR3 DNA follows: TGTGCCAGCAGTTACTCAGCCGGGGGCTACACCATC. It translates to CASSYSAGGYTI. The chain has TRBV6-2 or TRBV6-3 and TRBJ1-2; D is unresolved. The CDR3 is made up of 12 amino acids. Germline loops: CDR1 MNHEY, CDR2 SVGEGT. V dropped 0 bases and J dropped 8 bases, with 7 bases sitting between them.

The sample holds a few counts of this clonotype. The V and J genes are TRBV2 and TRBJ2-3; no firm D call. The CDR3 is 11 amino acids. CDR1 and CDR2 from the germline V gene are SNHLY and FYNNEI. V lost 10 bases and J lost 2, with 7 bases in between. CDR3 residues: CATADTDTQYF. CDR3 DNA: TGTGCCACCGCGGACACAGATACGCAGTATTTT.

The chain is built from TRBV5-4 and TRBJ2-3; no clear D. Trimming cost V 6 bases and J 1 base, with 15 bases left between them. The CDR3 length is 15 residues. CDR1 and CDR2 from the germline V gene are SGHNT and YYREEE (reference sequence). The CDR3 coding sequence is TGTGCCAGCACCTTAAGAGGACCCGGCACAGATACGCAGTATTTT. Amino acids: CASTLRGPGTDTQYF.

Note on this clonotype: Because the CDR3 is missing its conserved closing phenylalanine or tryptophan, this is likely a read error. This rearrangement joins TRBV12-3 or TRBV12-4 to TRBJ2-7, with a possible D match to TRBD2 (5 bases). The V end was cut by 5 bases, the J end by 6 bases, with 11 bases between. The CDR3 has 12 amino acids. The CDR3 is CASSNGGLEQYL. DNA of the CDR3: TGTGCCAGCAGTAACGGAGGCCTCGAGCAGTACTTA.

The CDR3 nucleotides read TGTGCCAGCAGCTTATTAAAGGGACGAAACGAGCAGTACTTC. Protein product: CASSLLKGRNEQYF. The rearrangement uses TRBV11-2 and TRBJ2-7; D is possibly TRBD1 or TRBD2 (5 bases each). Germline CDR1 reads SGHAT; CDR2 reads FQNNGV. The CDR3 has 14 residues. V gave up 2 bases and J gave up 5 bases, with 13 bases separating them. The variable domain in full, with the rest retrieved from reference TRBV11-2 and TRBJ2-7, is EAGVAQSPRYKIIEKRQSVAFWCNPISGHATLYWYQQILGQGPKLLIQFQNNGVVDDSQLPKDRFSAERLKGVDSTLKIQPAKLEDSAVYLCASSLLKGRNEQYFGPGTRLTVT.

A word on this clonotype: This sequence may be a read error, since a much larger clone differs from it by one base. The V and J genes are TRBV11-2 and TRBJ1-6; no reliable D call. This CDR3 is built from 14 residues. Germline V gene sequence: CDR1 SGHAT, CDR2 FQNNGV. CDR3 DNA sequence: TGTGGCAGCAGCCACCGACGGTCGAATTCACCCCTCCACTTT. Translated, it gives CGSSHRRSNSPLHF.

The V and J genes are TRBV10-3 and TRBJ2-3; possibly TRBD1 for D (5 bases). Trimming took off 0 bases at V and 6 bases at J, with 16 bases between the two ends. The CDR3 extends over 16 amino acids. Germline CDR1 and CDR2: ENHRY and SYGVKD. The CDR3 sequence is CAISESGVSAPDTQYF. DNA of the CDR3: TGTGCCATCAGTGAGTCAGGGGTATCGGCGCCCGATACGCAGTATTTT.

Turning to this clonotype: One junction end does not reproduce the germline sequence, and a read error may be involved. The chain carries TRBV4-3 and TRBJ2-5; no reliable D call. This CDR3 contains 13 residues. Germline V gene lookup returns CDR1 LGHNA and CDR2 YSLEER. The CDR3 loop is CVSNQDLGETQYF. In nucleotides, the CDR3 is TGCGTCAGCAACCAAGATTTGGGGGAGACCCAGTACTTC.

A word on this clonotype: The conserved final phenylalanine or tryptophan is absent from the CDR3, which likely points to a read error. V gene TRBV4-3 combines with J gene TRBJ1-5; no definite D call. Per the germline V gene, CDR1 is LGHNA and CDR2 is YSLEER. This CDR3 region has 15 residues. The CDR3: CVSSQHRALNQPQHL. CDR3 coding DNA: TGCGTCAGCAGTCAACACCGGGCCCTCAATCAGCCCCAGCATCTT.

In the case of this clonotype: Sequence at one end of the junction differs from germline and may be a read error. CDR3 nucleotides: TGTGCCAGCAGTGAATTAGTGAATTCAACCCTCCACTTT. It yields the protein CASSELVNSTLHF. This sequence joins TRBV6-1 and TRBJ1-6; D is undetermined. CDR1 and CDR2 (germline): MNHNS, SASEGT. This CDR3 has 13 residues.

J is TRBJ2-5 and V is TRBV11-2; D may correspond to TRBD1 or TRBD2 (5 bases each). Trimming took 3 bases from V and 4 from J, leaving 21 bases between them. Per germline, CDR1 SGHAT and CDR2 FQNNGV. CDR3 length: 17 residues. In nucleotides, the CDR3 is TGTGCCAGCAGCTTGGGACGGTCAACAGGCTTTCGAGAGACCCAGTACTTC. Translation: CASSLGRSTGFRETQYF.

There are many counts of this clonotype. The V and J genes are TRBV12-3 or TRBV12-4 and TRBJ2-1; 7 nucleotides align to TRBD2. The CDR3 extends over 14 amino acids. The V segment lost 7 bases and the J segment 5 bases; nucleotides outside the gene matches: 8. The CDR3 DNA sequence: TGTGCCAGCAAAATAGCGGGCCTGGACAATGAGCAGTTCTTC. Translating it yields CASKIAGLDNEQFF.

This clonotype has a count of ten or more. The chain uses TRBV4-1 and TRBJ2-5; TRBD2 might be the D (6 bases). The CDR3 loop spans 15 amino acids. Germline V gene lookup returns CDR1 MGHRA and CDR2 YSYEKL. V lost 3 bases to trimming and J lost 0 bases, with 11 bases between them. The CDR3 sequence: CASSQRGRDQETQYF. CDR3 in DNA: TGCGCCAGCAGCCAGCGGGGCCGGGACCAAGAGACCCAGTACTTC.

In DNA, the CDR3 is TGTGCCTTGGGACAGGGGCTAGTCACTGAAGCTTTCTTT. Its protein is CALGQGLVTEAFF. The chain couples TRBV30 to TRBJ1-1, with 10 bases matching TRBD1. Germline V CDR1 and CDR2: GTSNPN, SVGIG (reference sequence). This CDR3 region has 13 residues. V was pared by 7 bases and J by 4 bases, with 6 bases of the junction left unmatched.

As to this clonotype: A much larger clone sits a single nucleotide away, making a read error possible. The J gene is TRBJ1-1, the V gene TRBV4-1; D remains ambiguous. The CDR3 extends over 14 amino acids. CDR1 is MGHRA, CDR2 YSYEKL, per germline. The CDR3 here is CASNQDVWNTEAFF. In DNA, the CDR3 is TGCGCCAGCAACCAAGACGTTTGGAACACTGAAGCTTTCTTT.

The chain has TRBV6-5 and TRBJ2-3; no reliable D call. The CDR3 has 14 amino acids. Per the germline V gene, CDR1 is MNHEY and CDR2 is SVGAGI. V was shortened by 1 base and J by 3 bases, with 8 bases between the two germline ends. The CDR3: CASSYWPGTDTQYF. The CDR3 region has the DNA TGTGCCAGCAGTTACTGGCCCGGGACAGATACGCAGTATTTT.

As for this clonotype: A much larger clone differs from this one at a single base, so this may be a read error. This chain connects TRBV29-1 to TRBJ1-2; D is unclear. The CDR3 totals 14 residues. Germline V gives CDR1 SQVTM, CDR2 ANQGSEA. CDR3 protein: CSLDKKGSNYGYTF. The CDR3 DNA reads TGCAGCCTTGATAAGAAAGGGAGTAACTATGGCTACACCTTC.

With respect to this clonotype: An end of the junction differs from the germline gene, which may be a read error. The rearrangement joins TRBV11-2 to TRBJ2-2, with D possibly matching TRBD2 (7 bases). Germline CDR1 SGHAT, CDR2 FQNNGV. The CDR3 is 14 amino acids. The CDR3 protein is CASSFRSGTGGLFF. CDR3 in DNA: TGTGCCAGCAGCTTTCGCTCAGGCACCGGGGGGCTGTTTTTC.

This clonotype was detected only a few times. The CDR3 DNA follows: TGCGCCAGCAGCTCCTGGACTAGCGCCGGACCCGGGGAGCTGTTTTTT. Translated: CASSSWTSAGPGELFF. The J gene is TRBJ2-2, the V gene TRBV5-1, with 9 positions matching TRBD2. This CDR3 is built from 16 residues. V shed 3 bases, J shed 6 bases, and the junction held 9 bases outside the gene matches. Germline lookup yields CDR1 SGHRS and CDR2 YFSETQ.

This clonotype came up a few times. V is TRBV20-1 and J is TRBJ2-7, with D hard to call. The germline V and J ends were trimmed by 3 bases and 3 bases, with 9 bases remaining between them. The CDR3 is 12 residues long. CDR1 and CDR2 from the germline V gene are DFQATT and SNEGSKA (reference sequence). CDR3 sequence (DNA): TGCAGTGCTAGTTCGCAGGACTACGAGCAGTACTTC. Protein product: CSASSQDYEQYF.

The CDR3 DNA sequence: TGTGCCAGCAGCTTAGAAGGAGCGGGAGGAACGGGGCAGTTCTTC. It specifies CASSLEGAGGTGQFF. The rearrangement joins TRBV7-8 to TRBJ2-1; 9 bases are shared with TRBD2. Looked up from germline, CDR1 is SGHVS and CDR2 is FQNEAQ. This CDR3 spans 15 amino acids. V was clipped by 1 base and J by 12 bases; unmatched bases: 10.

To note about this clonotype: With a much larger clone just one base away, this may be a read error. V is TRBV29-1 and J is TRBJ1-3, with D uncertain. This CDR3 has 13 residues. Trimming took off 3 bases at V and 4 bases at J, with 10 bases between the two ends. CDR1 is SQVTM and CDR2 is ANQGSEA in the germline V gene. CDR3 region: CSVDMGNGNTIYF. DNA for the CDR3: TGCAGCGTTGATATGGGGAACGGAAACACCATATATTTT.

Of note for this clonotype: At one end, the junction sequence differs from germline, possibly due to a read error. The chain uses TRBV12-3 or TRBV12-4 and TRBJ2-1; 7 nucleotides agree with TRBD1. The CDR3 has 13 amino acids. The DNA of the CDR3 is TGTGCCAGCAGCGACAGGGAGAGGAGCGAGCAATTCTTC. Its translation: CASSDRERSEQFF.

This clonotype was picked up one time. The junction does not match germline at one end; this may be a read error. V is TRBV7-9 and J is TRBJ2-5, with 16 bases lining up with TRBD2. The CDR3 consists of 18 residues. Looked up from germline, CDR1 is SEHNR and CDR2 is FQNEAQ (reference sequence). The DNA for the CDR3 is TGTGCCAGCACCAAAACGTGGGGACTAGCGGGAGGGGAAGAGGCCCAGTACTTC. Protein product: CASTKTWGLAGGEEAQYF.

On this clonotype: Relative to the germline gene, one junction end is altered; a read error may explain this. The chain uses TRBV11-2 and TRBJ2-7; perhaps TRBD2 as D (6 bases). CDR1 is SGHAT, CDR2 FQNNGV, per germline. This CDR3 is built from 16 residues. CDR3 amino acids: CVSSLALRGRIYERYF. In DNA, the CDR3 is TGTGTCAGCAGCTTAGCCCTCCGGGGGAGAATTTACGAGCGGTACTTC.

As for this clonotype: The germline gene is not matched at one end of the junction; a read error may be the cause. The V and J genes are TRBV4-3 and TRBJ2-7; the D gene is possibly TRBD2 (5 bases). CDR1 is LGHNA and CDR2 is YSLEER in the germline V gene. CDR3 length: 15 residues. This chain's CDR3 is CASSQDRASSYEQYF. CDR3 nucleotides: TGCGCCAGCAGCCAAGATCGGGCTAGCAGCTACGAACAGTACTTC.

CDR3 coding DNA: TGTGCCAGCACTCGACCCTCGACAGGGAGATATGGCTACACCTTC. Its protein is CASTRPSTGRYGYTF. The chain employs TRBV6-5 and TRBJ1-2; 7 bases map to TRBD1. With 7 bases clipped from V and 5 bases from J, the junction kept 13 bases outside the gene matches. From germline, CDR1 is MNHEY and CDR2 SVGAGI. This CDR3 is 15 amino acids long.

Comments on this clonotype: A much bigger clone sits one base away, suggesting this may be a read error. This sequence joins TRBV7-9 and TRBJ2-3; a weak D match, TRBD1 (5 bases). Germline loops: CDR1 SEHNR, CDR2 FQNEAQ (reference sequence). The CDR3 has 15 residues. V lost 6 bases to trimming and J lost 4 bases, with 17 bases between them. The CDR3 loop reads CASSFTKGVPDTQYF. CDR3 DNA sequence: TGTGCCAGCAGTTTTACGAAAGGGGTCCCAGATACGCAGTATTTT.